A selection of T cell receptor beta chains follows, all from one sample in a study of graft-versus-host responses after intestinal transplantation. These TCRs are of unknown antigen specificity. Using immunoSEQ multiplex PCR, the repertoire was profiled, and TCRdb retains in-frame clones only, with some absent. This sample has about 98,000 clones, with 75% to 90% found just once. The material was unstimulated CD8+ T cells sorted from spleen or lymph node cells, obtained before intestinal transplant. Receptors originate from a human donor who received an intestinal transplant. The CDR3 runs from the conserved cysteine through the conserved F or W. D genes are given only for firm matches. Expanded clones are given a class, and other clones once, few, many or no size at all.

CDR3: CAYVNTIEAFF
DNA: TGCGCCTACGTAAACACGATTGAAGCTTTCTTT
D: NA
V: TRBV5-1
size: NA
J: TRBJ1-1

CDR3: CASSEGGNIQYF
DNA: TGCGCCAGCAGTGAAGGAGGGAACATTCAGTACTTC
D: NA
V: TRBV10-2
size: NA
J: TRBJ2-4

CDR3: CASSIDRGSRETQYF
DNA: TGTGCCAGTAGTATAGACCGCGGGAGTAGAGAGACCCAGTACTTC
D: TRBD2
V: TRBV19
size: once
J: TRBJ2-5

CDR3: CASSDEVNSGNTIYF
DNA: TGTGCCAGCAGTGATGAGGTTAACTCTGGAAACACCATATATTTT
D: NA
V: TRBV6-1
size: NA
J: TRBJ1-3

CDR3: CASSFSKRVRNTQYF
DNA: TGTGCCAGCAGCTTTTCAAAGCGGGTTAGAAATACGCAGTATTTT
D: NA
V: TRBV11-3
size: NA
J: TRBJ2-3

CDR3: CASSKTRDTQYF
DNA: TGTGCCAGTAGTAAAACGAGGGATACGCAGTATTTT
D: NA
V: TRBV19
size: few
J: TRBJ2-3

CDR3: CASSVEGGHVQETQYF
DNA: TGTGCCAGCAGCGTAGAAGGGGGCCACGTCCAAGAGACCCAGTACTTC
D: TRBD1
V: TRBV9
size: NA
J: TRBJ2-5

CDR3: CASSMGRSPYEQYF
DNA: TGTGCCAGTAGTATGGGAAGGTCCCCCTACGAGCAGTACTTC
D: NA
V: TRBV19
size: NA
J: TRBJ2-7

CDR3: CASSQVTSGPYEQYF
DNA: TGTGCCAGCAGCCAGGTGACTAGCGGGCCCTACGAGCAGTACTTC
D: TRBD2
V: TRBV6-1
size: once
J: TRBJ2-7

CDR3: CASEGPFPFRGKNTGELFF
DNA: TGCGCCAGCGAGGGTCCGTTCCCCTTCCGGGGAAAAAACACCGGGGAGCTGTTTTTT
D: NA
V: TRBV4-1
size: NA
J: TRBJ2-2

CDR3: CASSLIWGSSYNEQFF
DNA: TGTGCCAGCAGCCTTATCTGGGGAAGCTCCTACAATGAGCAGTTCTTC
D: NA
V: TRBV5-4
size: few
J: TRBJ2-1